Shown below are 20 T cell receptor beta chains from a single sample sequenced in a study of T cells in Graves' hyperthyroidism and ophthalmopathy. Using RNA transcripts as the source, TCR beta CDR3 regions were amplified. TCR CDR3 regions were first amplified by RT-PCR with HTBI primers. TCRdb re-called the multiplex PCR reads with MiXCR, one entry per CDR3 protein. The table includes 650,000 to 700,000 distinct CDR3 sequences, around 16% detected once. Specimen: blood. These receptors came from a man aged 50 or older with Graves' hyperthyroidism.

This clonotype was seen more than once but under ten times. This chain's CDR3 is CASSLALAVTTDTQYF. DNA of the CDR3: TGCGCCAGCAGCTTGGCCTTAGCGGTCACCACAGATACGCAGTATTTT. The genes are TRBV5-1 and TRBJ2-3, with D possibly TRBD2 on 6 matching bases. Germline V gene data show CDR1 as SGHRS and CDR2 as YFSETQ. The CDR3 runs to 16 residues. The ends were cut back, 0 bases at V and 2 bases at J, with 13 bases in the middle.

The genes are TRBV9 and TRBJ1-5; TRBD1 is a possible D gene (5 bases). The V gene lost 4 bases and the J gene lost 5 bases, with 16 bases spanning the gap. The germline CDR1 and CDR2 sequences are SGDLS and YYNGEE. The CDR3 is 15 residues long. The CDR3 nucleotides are TGTGCCAGCAGCCCCGGGAGCAGGGTCGATCAGCCCCAGCATTTT. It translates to CASSPGSRVDQPQHF.

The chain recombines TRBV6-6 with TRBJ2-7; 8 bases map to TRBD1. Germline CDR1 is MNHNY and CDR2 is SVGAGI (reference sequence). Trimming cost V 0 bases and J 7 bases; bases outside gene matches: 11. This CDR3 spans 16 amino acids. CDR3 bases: TGTGCCAGCAGTTACTCGTTAACAGGGGGACTTGGAGAGCAGTACTTC. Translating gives CASSYSLTGGLGEQYF.

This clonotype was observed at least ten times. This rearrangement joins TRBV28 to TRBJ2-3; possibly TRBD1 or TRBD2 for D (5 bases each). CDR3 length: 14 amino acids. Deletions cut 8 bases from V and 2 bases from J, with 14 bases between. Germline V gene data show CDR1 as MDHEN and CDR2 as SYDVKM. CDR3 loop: CASFTGTTTDTQYF. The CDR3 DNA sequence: TGTGCCAGCTTCACCGGGACCACCACAGATACGCAGTATTTT.

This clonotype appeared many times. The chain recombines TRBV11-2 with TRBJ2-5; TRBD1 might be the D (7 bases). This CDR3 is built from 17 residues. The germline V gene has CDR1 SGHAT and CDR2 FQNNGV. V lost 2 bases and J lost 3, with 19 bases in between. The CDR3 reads CASSLSPPGGTEETQYF. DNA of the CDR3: TGTGCCAGCAGCTTATCCCCTCCGGGCGGGACAGAAGAGACCCAGTACTTC. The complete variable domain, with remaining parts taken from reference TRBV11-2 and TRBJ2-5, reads EAGVAQSPRYKIIEKRQSVAFWCNPISGHATLYWYQQILGQGPKLLIQFQNNGVVDDSQLPKDRFSAERLKGVDSTLKIQPAKLEDSAVYLCASSLSPPGGTEETQYFGPGTRLLVL.

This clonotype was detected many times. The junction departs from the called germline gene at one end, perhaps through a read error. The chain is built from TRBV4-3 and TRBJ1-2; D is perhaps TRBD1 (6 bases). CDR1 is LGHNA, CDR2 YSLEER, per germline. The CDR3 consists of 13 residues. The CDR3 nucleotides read TGTGCCAGCAGCCAGGACAGATCCTATGGCTACACCTTC. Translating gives CASSQDRSYGYTF.

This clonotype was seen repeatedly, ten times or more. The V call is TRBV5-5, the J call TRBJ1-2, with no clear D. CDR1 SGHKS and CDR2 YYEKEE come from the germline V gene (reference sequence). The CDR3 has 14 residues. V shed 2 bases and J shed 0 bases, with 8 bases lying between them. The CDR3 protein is CASSFQKPNYGYTF. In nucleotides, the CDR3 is TGTGCCAGCAGCTTCCAGAAGCCTAACTATGGCTACACCTTC.

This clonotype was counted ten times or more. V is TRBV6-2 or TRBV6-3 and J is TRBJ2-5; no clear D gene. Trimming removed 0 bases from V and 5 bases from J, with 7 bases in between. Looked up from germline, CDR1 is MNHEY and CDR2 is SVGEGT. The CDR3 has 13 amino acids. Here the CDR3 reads CASSYSRLETQYF. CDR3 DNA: TGTGCCAGCAGTTACTCGAGACTCGAGACCCAGTACTTC.

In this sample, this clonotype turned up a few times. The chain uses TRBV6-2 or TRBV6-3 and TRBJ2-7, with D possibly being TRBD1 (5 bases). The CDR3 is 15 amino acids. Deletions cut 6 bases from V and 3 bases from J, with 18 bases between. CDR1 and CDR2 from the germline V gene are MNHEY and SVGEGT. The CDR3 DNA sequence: TGTGCCAGCAGACGTCAGGGCGTCGGTGACTACGAGCAGTACTTC. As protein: CASRRQGVGDYEQYF.

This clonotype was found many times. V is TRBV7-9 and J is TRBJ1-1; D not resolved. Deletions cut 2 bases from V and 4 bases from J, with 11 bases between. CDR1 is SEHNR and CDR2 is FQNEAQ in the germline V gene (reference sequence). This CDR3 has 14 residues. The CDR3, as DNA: TGTGCCAGCAGCTTACTTTCGGGCCGCACTGAAGCTTTCTTT. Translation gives CASSLLSGRTEAFF.

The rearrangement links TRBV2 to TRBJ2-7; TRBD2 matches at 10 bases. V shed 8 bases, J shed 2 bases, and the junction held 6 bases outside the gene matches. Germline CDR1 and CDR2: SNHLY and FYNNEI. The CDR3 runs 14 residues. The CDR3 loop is CASLWTSGTYEQYF. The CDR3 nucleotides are TGTGCCAGCTTATGGACTAGCGGAACCTACGAGCAGTACTTC.

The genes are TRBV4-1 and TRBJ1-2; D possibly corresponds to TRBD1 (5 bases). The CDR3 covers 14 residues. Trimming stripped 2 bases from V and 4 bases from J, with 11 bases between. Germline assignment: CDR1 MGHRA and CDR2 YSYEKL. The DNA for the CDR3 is TGCGCCAGCAGCCAAACAGGCCTCTCCTATGGCTACACCTTC. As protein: CASSQTGLSYGYTF.

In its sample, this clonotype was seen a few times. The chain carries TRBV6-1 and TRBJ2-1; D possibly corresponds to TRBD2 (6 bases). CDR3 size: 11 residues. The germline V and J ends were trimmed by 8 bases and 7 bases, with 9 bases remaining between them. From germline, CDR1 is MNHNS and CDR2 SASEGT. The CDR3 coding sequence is TGTGCCAGCGCGGCGGGGAATGAGCAGTTCTTC. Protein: CASAAGNEQFF.

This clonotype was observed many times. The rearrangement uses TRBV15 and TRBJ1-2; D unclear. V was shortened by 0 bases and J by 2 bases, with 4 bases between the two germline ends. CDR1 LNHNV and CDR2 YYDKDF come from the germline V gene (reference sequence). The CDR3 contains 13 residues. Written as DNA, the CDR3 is TGTGCCACCAGCAGAGATTCAAACTATGGCTACACCTTC. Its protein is CATSRDSNYGYTF.

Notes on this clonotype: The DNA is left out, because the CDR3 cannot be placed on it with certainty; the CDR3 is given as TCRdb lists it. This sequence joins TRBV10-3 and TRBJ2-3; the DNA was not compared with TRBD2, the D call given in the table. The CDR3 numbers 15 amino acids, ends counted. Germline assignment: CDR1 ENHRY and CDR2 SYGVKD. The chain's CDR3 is CAIRVAGGSTDTRYF.

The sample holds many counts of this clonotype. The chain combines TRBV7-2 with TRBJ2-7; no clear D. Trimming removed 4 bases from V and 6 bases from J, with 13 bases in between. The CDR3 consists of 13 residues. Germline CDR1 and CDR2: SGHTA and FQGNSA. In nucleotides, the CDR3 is TGTGCCAGCAGCTCGCGGACCGACCTCGAGCAGTACTTC. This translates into CASSSRTDLEQYF.

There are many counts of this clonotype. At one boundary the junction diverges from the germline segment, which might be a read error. The CDR3: CASSGGGRSGTDTQYF. CDR3 bases: TGTGCCAGTAGTGGGGGCGGGAGATCGGGCACAGATACGCAGTATTTT. This chain links TRBV2 with TRBJ2-3, with D maybe TRBD2 (7 bases). Germline V gene data show CDR1 as SNHLY and CDR2 as FYNNEI. This CDR3 has 16 residues.

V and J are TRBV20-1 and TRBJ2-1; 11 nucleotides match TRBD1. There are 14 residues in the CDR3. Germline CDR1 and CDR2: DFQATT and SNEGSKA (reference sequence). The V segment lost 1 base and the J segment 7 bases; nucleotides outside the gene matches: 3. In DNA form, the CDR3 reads TGCAGTGCTAGAGGGGACAGGGGGGGAAATGAGCAGTTCTTC. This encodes CSARGDRGGNEQFF.

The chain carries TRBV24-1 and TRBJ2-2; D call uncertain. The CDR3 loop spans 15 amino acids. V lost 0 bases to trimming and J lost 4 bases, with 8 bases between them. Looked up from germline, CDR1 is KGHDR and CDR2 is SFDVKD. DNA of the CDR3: TGTGCCACCAGTGATTTGGAAGGGTTCACCGGGGAGCTGTTTTTT. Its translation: CATSDLEGFTGELFF.

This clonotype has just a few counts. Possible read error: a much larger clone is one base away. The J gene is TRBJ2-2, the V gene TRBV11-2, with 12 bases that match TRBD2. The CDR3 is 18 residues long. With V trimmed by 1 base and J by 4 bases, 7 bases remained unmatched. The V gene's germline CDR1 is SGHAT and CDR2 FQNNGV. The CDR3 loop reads CASSLVASGGASTGELFF. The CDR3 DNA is TGTGCCAGCAGCTTAGTTGCTAGCGGGGGGGCCAGCACCGGGGAGCTGTTTTTT.